This T cell receptor (beta chain) is from a study of control samples from healthy donors and cancer patients. Germline-derived CDR1 and CDR2 are LNHDA and SQIVND (reference sequence). The CDR3 is 14 amino acids. Germline trimming cut 6 bases from V and 6 bases from J; bases unmatched to any gene: 8. Profiled with immunoSEQ multiplex PCR; TCRdb holds only in-frame clones, not every one. The sample shows over 150,000 clones, 94% of them seen only once. The chain has TRBV19 and TRBJ1-2; 9 bases are a match to TRBD1. Sequencing was done on a sample of blood. This receptor was obtained from a woman between 18 and 30 years old in good health. The CDR3 region is CASSASDRGHGYTF. The CDR3 DNA is TGTGCCAGTAGCGCCTCGGACAGGGGCCATGGCTACACCTTC.